This entry features one T cell receptor beta chain sequence. Its antigen is undetermined. Second doses at about 4 or about 12 weeks were pooled. The data originate from a study of T cell responses to AZD1222 COVID-19 vaccine. Broader study findings: Mostly white British, mostly female donors; authors suggested clonal diversity may be underestimated. Vaccination with two AZD1222 doses was followed by a rise in Spike-specific TCR breadth and depth. Seropositive at baseline were only five or six AZD1222 recipients.

Assay used: immunoSEQ multiplex PCR; TCRdb lists only in-frame clones, some missing. Of fewer than 150,000 clones listed, about 88% are singletons. Specimen: peripheral blood, collected 28 days after the second AZD1222 dose. This receptor was obtained from an adult who received the AZD1222 COVID-19 vaccine.

The CDR3 DNA sequence: TGTGCCAGCAGCCCAGGGGGACAGGGTGGAAAACTGTTTTTT. It specifies CASSPGGQGGKLFF. The chain recombines TRBV7-9 with TRBJ1-4; TRBD1 agrees at 9 bases. This CDR3 region has 14 residues. Looked up from germline, CDR1 is SEHNR and CDR2 is FQNEAQ (reference sequence). V shed 5 bases, J shed 10 bases, and the junction held 8 bases outside the gene matches.